Following are 32 T cell receptor beta chains from one sample sequenced in a study of regulatory T cells in long-lasting Graves disease. Library construction for TCR beta used iRepertoire HTBI primers and Arm-PCR of CDR3 regions. From the multiplex PCR reads, TCRdb called clonotypes with MiXCR, one entry per CDR3 protein. Of about 430,000 distinct CDR3 sequences detected, 15% appear once; the ten largest clones hold about 8.2%. This sample's time point: newly diagnosed GD, antithyroid drugs for less than 3 months. Scientists built the TCR library using RNA that was extracted from PBMCs. These records were also assigned to another study, of T cells in Graves' hyperthyroidism and ophthalmopathy.

Sequencing was performed on peripheral blood mononuclear cells (PBMCs), taken at new diagnosis, from a patient treated with antithyroid drugs. The receptors shown here come from a woman between 35 and 50 years old with Graves disease.

This clonotype was detected many times. The rearrangement uses TRBV27 and TRBJ1-1, with 7 bases aligning to TRBD1. The CDR3 runs to 13 residues. V shed 2 bases, J shed 6 bases, and the junction held 3 bases outside the gene matches. Germline-derived CDR1 and CDR2 are MNHEY and SMNVEV (reference sequence). Here the CDR3 DNA reads TGTGCCAGCAGTTTAGGGGGACAGTCTGAAGCTTTCTTT. Residues: CASSLGGQSEAFF.

This clonotype was picked up many times. The gene calls are TRBV7-3 and TRBJ1-1; tentatively, D is TRBD1 (6 bases). Germline V lookup: CDR1 SGHTA, CDR2 FQGTGA. There are 15 residues in the CDR3. Trimming took 1 base from V and 1 from J, leaving 10 bases between them. The CDR3 region has the DNA TGTGCCAGCAGCTTAATTGGGGGCCAGAACACTGAAGCTTTCTTT. Residues: CASSLIGGQNTEAFF. Combining the CDR3 with reference TRBV7-3 and TRBJ1-1 gives the whole variable domain GAGVSQTPSNKVTEKGKYVELRCDPISGHTALYWYRQSLGQGPEFLIYFQGTGAADDSGLPNDRFFAVRPEGSVSTLKIQRTERGDSAVYLCASSLIGGQNTEAFFGQGTRLTVV.

This clonotype was found a few times. The V and J genes are TRBV11-2 and TRBJ2-1; 13 bases agree with TRBD2. Germline V gene data show CDR1 as SGHAT and CDR2 as FQNNGV. This CDR3 has 17 residues. Trimming took 4 bases from V and 9 from J; bases not matched to a gene: 12. This CDR3 reads CASSYSLGLAGEAEQFF. The DNA of the CDR3 is TGTGCCAGCAGCTATTCTCTCGGACTAGCGGGAGAGGCTGAGCAGTTCTTC. Supplemented by reference TRBV11-2 and TRBJ2-1, the full variable domain reads EAGVAQSPRYKIIEKRQSVAFWCNPISGHATLYWYQQILGQGPKLLIQFQNNGVVDDSQLPKDRFSAERLKGVDSTLKIQPAKLEDSAVYLCASSYSLGLAGEAEQFFGPGTRLTVL.

Worth noting for this clonotype: A much bigger clone sits one base away, suggesting this may be a read error. The V gene is TRBV5-6, the J gene TRBJ2-7; possibly TRBD2 for D (6 bases). Deletions cut 0 bases from V and 3 bases from J, with 19 bases between. The CDR3 has 17 amino acids. Germline V gene sequence: CDR1 SGHDT, CDR2 YYEEEE. CDR3 amino acids: CASSLVAEREHIYEQYF. The CDR3, as DNA: TGTGCCAGCAGCTTGGTAGCGGAGAGGGAGCATATCTACGAGCAGTACTTC. Combining the CDR3 with reference TRBV5-6 and TRBJ2-7 gives the whole variable domain DAGVTQSPTHLIKTRGQQVTLRCSPKSGHDTVSWYQQALGQGPQFIFQYYEEEERQRGNFPDRFSGHQFPNYSSELNVNALLLGDSALYLCASSLVAEREHIYEQYFGPGTRLTVT.

CDR3 nucleotides: TGCAGTGCACTGACTAGCGGGAGGTGGACAGATACGCAGTATTTT. Its protein is CSALTSGRWTDTQYF. This rearrangement joins TRBV20-1 to TRBJ2-3; 13 bases fit TRBD2. V shed 6 bases and J 3 bases; nucleotides not matched to a gene: 6. CDR1 and CDR2 from the germline V gene are DFQATT and SNEGSKA (reference sequence). The CDR3 loop spans 15 amino acids.

There are many counts of this clonotype. This chain links TRBV28 with TRBJ2-2; 13 nucleotides match TRBD2. Trimming took 3 bases from V and 5 from J; bases not matched to a gene: 15. The CDR3 runs 20 residues. From germline, CDR1 is MDHEN and CDR2 SYDVKM. CDR3 coding DNA: TGTGCCAGCAGTTTCTCGTTTTTTTCGACTAGCGGGAGGTGGACCGGGGAGCTGTTTTTT. As protein: CASSFSFFSTSGRWTGELFF.

This clonotype was seen ten or more times. This chain links TRBV14 with TRBJ2-7; D is unclear. Per the germline V gene, CDR1 is SGHDN and CDR2 is FVKESK. V dropped 2 bases and J dropped 5 bases, with 10 bases sitting between them. The CDR3 is 13 amino acids. The CDR3, as DNA: TGTGCCAGCAGCCAATTCAGTGTCAACGAGCAGTACTTC. Its translation is CASSQFSVNEQYF.

This clonotype was observed many times. V and J are TRBV9 and TRBJ2-1; TRBD2 agrees at 12 bases. Germline CDR1 reads SGDLS; CDR2 reads YYNGEE. The junction had 1 base not matched to a gene; V was cut back by 0 bases and J by 6 bases. The CDR3 contains 15 residues. The CDR3 here is CASSVGLAGANEQFF. In DNA form, the CDR3 reads TGTGCCAGCAGCGTAGGACTAGCGGGAGCCAATGAGCAGTTCTTC.

This clonotype occurred many times. CDR3 DNA: TGTGCCACCAGCAGAGATCCAAGGGGGAGCAATCAGCCCCAGCATTTT. The encoded protein is CATSRDPRGSNQPQHF. V and J are TRBV15 and TRBJ1-5; the D gene is possibly TRBD1 (6 bases). Germline V gene sequence: CDR1 LNHNV, CDR2 YYDKDF (reference sequence). Trimming stripped 0 bases from V and 1 base from J, with 10 bases between. This CDR3 comprises 16 residues.

The sample holds many counts of this clonotype. The chain carries TRBV6-1 and TRBJ1-2, with D possibly TRBD1 on 5 matching bases. The germline CDR1 and CDR2 sequences are MNHNS and SASEGT. Trimming removed 0 bases from V and 8 bases from J, with 10 bases in between. The CDR3 length is 13 residues. For the CDR3, the DNA is TGTGCCAGCAGTGAAGCTGAGGGGCGCGGCTACACCTTC. This codes for CASSEAEGRGYTF.

This clonotype was seen many times. This chain links TRBV30 with TRBJ2-7, with unresolved D. The CDR3 contains 13 residues. Germline-derived CDR1 and CDR2 are GTSNPN and SVGIG (reference sequence). V was clipped by 0 bases and J by 5 bases, with 11 bases between them. CDR3: CAWSVSPGHEQYF. The CDR3 DNA reads TGTGCCTGGAGTGTGAGTCCGGGCCACGAGCAGTACTTC.

This clonotype was counted ten times or more. This chain joins TRBV2 and TRBJ1-1, with 7 bases lining up with TRBD1. CDR3 size: 14 residues. The germline V gene has CDR1 SNHLY and CDR2 FYNNEI. V shed 3 bases and J 4 bases; nucleotides not matched to a gene: 5. The CDR3 region has the DNA TGTGCCAGCAGTGACATACAGGGGTTCACTGAAGCTTTCTTT. Its translation: CASSDIQGFTEAFF. Based on the CDR3 plus reference TRBV2 and TRBJ1-1, the full variable domain is EPEVTQTPSHQVTQMGQEVILRCVPISNHLYFYWYRQILGQKVEFLVSFYNNEISEKSEIFDDQFSVERPDGSNFTLKIRSTKLEDSAMYFCASSDIQGFTEAFFGQGTRLTVV.

In this sample, this clonotype turned up many times. This chain uses TRBV4-1 with TRBJ1-2, with D unclear. Trimming left V 1 base short and J 1 base short, with 10 bases between. CDR3 size: 15 residues. Per germline, CDR1 MGHRA and CDR2 YSYEKL. The CDR3 reads CASSQGAGVNYGYTF. In DNA, the CDR3 is TGCGCCAGCAGCCAAGGGGCAGGCGTTAACTATGGCTACACCTTC.

A few counts support this clonotype. The chain couples TRBV4-3 to TRBJ2-4; tentative D call: TRBD2 (6 bases). The V gene lost 2 bases and the J gene lost 8 bases, with 13 bases spanning the gap. Germline CDR1 and CDR2: LGHNA and YSLEER. The CDR3 runs to 14 residues. In nucleotides, the CDR3 is TGCGCCAGCAGCCAATCGGGGGTGGGGGACATTCAGTACTTC. It codes for CASSQSGVGDIQYF.

With regard to this clonotype: One end of the junction does not line up with germline, which may come from a read error. This chain uses TRBV12-3 or TRBV12-4 with TRBJ2-3; 9 bases are a match to TRBD2. The CDR3 is 16 residues long. The CDR3 loop is CASRPGSGSSTDKQYF. The CDR3 coding sequence is TGTGCCAGCAGGCCCGGTAGCGGGAGTAGCACAGATAAGCAGTATTTT.

This clonotype showed up many times. The chain joins TRBV7-2 to TRBJ2-5, with TRBD2 identical over 8 bases. V lost 3 bases, J lost 5 bases, and 2 bases stayed unmatched. This CDR3 has 13 amino acids. The germline CDR1 and CDR2 sequences are SGHTA and FQGNSA. CDR3 bases: TGTGCCAGCAGCTTTAGCGGGGCCGAGACCCAGTACTTC. It yields the protein CASSFSGAETQYF.

This clonotype was detected ten times or more. The chain recombines TRBV6-2 or TRBV6-3 with TRBJ2-5; maybe TRBD2 (6 bases). The V end lost 5 bases, the J end lost 4 bases, and 14 bases lay between the germline ends. Germline V gene lookup returns CDR1 MNHEY and CDR2 SVGEGT. CDR3 size: 14 residues. The CDR3 protein is CASSRNGRRETQYF. The CDR3 DNA is TGTGCCAGCAGTAGGAATGGGAGGCGAGAGACCCAGTACTTC.

This clonotype was recorded many times. The CDR3 region is CASSERQDNTGELFF. The CDR3 DNA follows: TGTGCCAGCAGTGAACGCCAGGACAACACCGGGGAGCTGTTTTTT. V and J are TRBV2 and TRBJ2-2; D gene uncertain. The CDR3 has 15 residues. Trimming left V 2 bases short and J 2 bases short, with 9 bases between. Germline lookup yields CDR1 SNHLY and CDR2 FYNNEI. Complete variable domain (other parts from reference TRBV2 and TRBJ2-2): EPEVTQTPSHQVTQMGQEVILRCVPISNHLYFYWYRQILGQKVEFLVSFYNNEISEKSEIFDDQFSVERPDGSNFTLKIRSTKLEDSAMYFCASSERQDNTGELFFGEGSRLTVL.

This clonotype was counted between two and nine times. The chain uses TRBV6-1 and TRBJ2-1, with 9 bases that match TRBD2. This CDR3 is 19 amino acids long. Germline loops: CDR1 MNHNS, CDR2 SASEGT. V shed 4 bases and J 9 bases; nucleotides not matched to a gene: 22. CDR3 in amino acids: CASSALAGAFGDYIGEQFF. The CDR3 nucleotides are TGTGCCAGCAGTGCCTTAGCGGGAGCATTTGGAGACTATATTGGTGAGCAGTTCTTC.

The table lists this clonotype with many counts. The chain recombines TRBV10-2 with TRBJ2-7, with D maybe TRBD1 (5 bases). From germline, CDR1 is WSHSY and CDR2 SAAADI. There are 13 residues in the CDR3. V was shortened by 0 bases and J by 3 bases, with 6 bases between the two germline ends. In DNA form, the CDR3 reads TGCGCCAGCAGTGAGTCTGACAGCTACGAGCAGTACTTC. This encodes CASSESDSYEQYF.

This clonotype was detected ten times or more. This may be a read error: a much more frequent sequence differs by one nucleotide. The V and J genes are TRBV7-8 and TRBJ2-3; TRBD2 agrees at 12 bases. The CDR3 length is 16 residues. CDR1 is SGHVS, CDR2 FQNEAQ, per germline. V lost 5 bases to trimming and J lost 0 bases; unmatched junction nucleotides: 3. DNA of the CDR3: TGTGCCAGCAGCAAGGGGACTAGCGGGAGCACAGATACGCAGTATTTT. This encodes CASSKGTSGSTDTQYF.

The chain joins TRBV2 to TRBJ2-1; no clear D gene. The CDR3 totals 13 residues. CDR1 is SNHLY and CDR2 is FYNNEI in the germline V gene. V lost 6 bases, J lost 2 bases, and 8 bases lay in between. Here the CDR3 DNA reads TGTGCCAGCAGGGGTAGCACCTACAATGAGCAGTTCTTC. Protein sequence: CASRGSTYNEQFF.

This clonotype was observed many times. This chain links TRBV28 with TRBJ1-4, with 7 bases fitting TRBD1. V lost 6 bases and J lost 2; bases outside the gene matches: 6. The CDR3 loop spans 15 amino acids. Per germline, CDR1 MDHEN and CDR2 SYDVKM. CDR3 nucleotide sequence: TGTGCCAGCAGCCGCGACAGGGTGACTAATGAAAAACTGTTTTTT. It encodes CASSRDRVTNEKLFF.

In its sample, this clonotype was seen many times. The chain couples TRBV7-8 to TRBJ2-2, with 10 bases aligning to TRBD2. This CDR3 contains 17 residues. V lost 5 bases and J lost 5; bases outside the gene matches: 11. Germline-derived CDR1 and CDR2 are SGHVS and FQNEAQ. The CDR3 nucleotides are TGTGCCAGCAGCAACAACCTTCTAGCGGGAGCAACCGGGGAGCTGTTTTTT. Translating it yields CASSNNLLAGATGELFF.

This clonotype was found a few times. The rearrangement links TRBV28 to TRBJ2-7; D tentatively reads TRBD1 or TRBD2 (5 bases each). The germline V and J ends were trimmed by 6 bases and 5 bases, with 11 bases remaining between them. Per the germline V gene, CDR1 is MDHEN and CDR2 is SYDVKM. This CDR3 comprises 12 residues. The CDR3 here is CASSPGPDEQYF. In DNA, the CDR3 is TGTGCCAGCAGCCCGGGACCCGACGAGCAGTACTTC.

This clonotype was seen only a few times. This chain joins TRBV9 and TRBJ2-2, with TRBD2 as a possible D gene (6 bases). Germline CDR1 SGDLS, CDR2 YYNGEE. The V gene lost 4 bases and the J gene lost 6 bases, with 22 bases spanning the gap. The CDR3 sequence is 17 residues long. CDR3 bases: TGTGCCAGCAGCTTCCAGACGGGCGGGGTCTCACCCGGGGAGCTGTTTTTT. Translated: CASSFQTGGVSPGELFF. The full variable domain, completed using reference TRBV9 and TRBJ2-2, is DSGVTQTPKHLITATGQRVTLRCSPRSGDLSVYWYQQSLDQGLQFLIQYYNGEERAKGNILERFSAQQFPDLHSELNLSSLELGDSALYFCASSFQTGGVSPGELFFGEGSRLTVL.

Many counts were recorded for this clonotype. The chain carries TRBV6-2 or TRBV6-3 and TRBJ2-1; tentatively, D is TRBD2 (5 bases). With 6 bases removed from V and 12 bases from J, the gap between germline ends came to 15 bases. The germline V gene encodes CDR1 MNHEY and CDR2 SVGEGT. CDR3 length equals 12 residues. The CDR3 loop is CASRTGGVGQFF. CDR3 sequence (DNA): TGTGCCAGCAGGACTGGAGGAGTGGGGCAGTTCTTC.

This clonotype was found many times. Germline is not matched at one junction end, which may reflect a read error. This chain uses TRBV28 with TRBJ2-3; perhaps TRBD1 as D (6 bases). This CDR3 is 16 amino acids long. Germline assignment: CDR1 MDHEN and CDR2 SYDVKM. As DNA, the CDR3 is TGTGCCAGCAGTTCCCCAGGGCTTGGGGGCACAGATACACAGTATTTT. Amino acid sequence: CASSSPGLGGTDTQYF.

This clonotype came up many times. The chain has TRBV7-6 and TRBJ1-1; perhaps TRBD1 as D (5 bases). From germline, CDR1 is SGHVS and CDR2 FNYEAQ. The CDR3 has 13 amino acids. V gave up 5 bases and J gave up 7 bases, with 14 bases separating them. The CDR3 nucleotides read TGTGCCAGCAGCCCCGATAGACAGAGTGAAGCTTTCTTT. Translating gives CASSPDRQSEAFF.

This clonotype was picked up many times. The chain couples TRBV12-5 to TRBJ2-1; 13 bases match TRBD2. This CDR3 has 18 amino acids. The V segment lost 5 bases and the J segment 0 bases; nucleotides outside the gene matches: 7. Looked up from germline, CDR1 is LGHNT and CDR2 is FRNRAP. The CDR3 sequence: CASGPGLAGRSSYNEQFF. The CDR3 DNA is TGTGCTAGTGGTCCGGGACTAGCGGGAAGATCCTCCTACAATGAGCAGTTCTTC.

This chain connects TRBV11-1 to TRBJ2-1, with 8 bases fitting TRBD1. Germline-derived CDR1 and CDR2 are SGHAT and FQDESV (reference sequence). V trimming: 2 bases; J trimming: 6 bases; junction bases outside the gene matches: 3. This CDR3 has 14 residues. The CDR3 DNA reads TGTGCCAGCAGCTTACAGGGGGCGGTCAATGAGCAGTTCTTC. It is translated as CASSLQGAVNEQFF.

The table lists this clonotype with many counts. This chain connects TRBV7-3 to TRBJ2-3, with D possibly TRBD2 on 5 matching bases. This CDR3 has 14 amino acids. Germline values: CDR1 SGHTA, CDR2 FQGTGA. V lost 10 bases and J 0 bases, leaving 14 bases between the germline ends. CDR3 in amino acids: CATAPLGSTDTQYF. CDR3 DNA: TGTGCCACCGCCCCACTAGGTAGCACAGATACGCAGTATTTT. Supplemented by reference TRBV7-3 and TRBJ2-3, the full variable domain reads GAGVSQTPSNKVTEKGKYVELRCDPISGHTALYWYRQSLGQGPEFLIYFQGTGAADDSGLPNDRFFAVRPEGSVSTLKIQRTERGDSAVYLCATAPLGSTDTQYFGPGTRLTVL.